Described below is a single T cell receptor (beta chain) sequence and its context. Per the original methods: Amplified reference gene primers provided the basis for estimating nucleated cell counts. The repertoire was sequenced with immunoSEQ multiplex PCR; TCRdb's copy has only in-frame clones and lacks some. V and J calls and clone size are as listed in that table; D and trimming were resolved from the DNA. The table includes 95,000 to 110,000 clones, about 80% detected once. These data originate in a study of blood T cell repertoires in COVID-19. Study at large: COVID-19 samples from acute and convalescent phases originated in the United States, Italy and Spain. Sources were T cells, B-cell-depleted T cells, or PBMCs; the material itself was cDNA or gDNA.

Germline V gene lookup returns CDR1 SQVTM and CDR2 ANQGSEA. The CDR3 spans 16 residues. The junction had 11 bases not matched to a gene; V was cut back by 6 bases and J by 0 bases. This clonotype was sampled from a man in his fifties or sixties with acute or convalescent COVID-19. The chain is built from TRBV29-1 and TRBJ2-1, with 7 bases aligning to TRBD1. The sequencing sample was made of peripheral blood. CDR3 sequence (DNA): TGCAGCGTCACAGGGGTTCGGGTTCTCTCCTACAATGAGCAGTTCTTC. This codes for CSVTGVRVLSYNEQFF.